The rows below give T cell receptor beta chains drawn from one sample of a study of CD8 T cells in ankylosing spondylitis. TCRdb re-called the 5' RACE reads through MiXCR, storing one row per CDR3 protein. The sample holds about 340,000 distinct CDR3 sequences; 20% are singletons and the top ten take approximately 14%. The source material was blood, either unsorted or a sorted T cell fraction (not recorded which). The receptors here all came from a male donor with ankylosing spondylitis or in good health (not recorded which). CDR3s include the opening cysteine and the closing phenylalanine or tryptophan. A D gene is named only where the DNA matches it firmly. Rows may omit the clone size; those that give it use once, few, many or a size class.

.	TRBV10-3	TRBD1	TRBJ2-7	CAISETGGSEQYF	TGTGCCATCAGTGAGACAGGGGGTTCCGAGCAGTACTTC
few	TRBV4-1	TRBD1	TRBJ2-7	CASSLTLGQTYEQYF	TGCGCCAGCAGCCTAACCCTGGGACAGACCTACGAGCAGTACTTC
.	TRBV5-1	.	TRBJ2-1	CASSLRRSAEQFF	TGCGCCAGCAGCTTGAGGAGGTCCGCGGAGCAGTTCTTC
.	TRBV20-1	.	TRBJ2-5	CSARLASRETQYF	TGCAGTGCTAGATTGGCTAGCAGGGAGACCCAGTACTTC
.	TRBV27	.	TRBJ1-5	CATGDTYNQPQHF	TGTGCCACCGGGGACACCTATAATCAGCCCCAGCATTTT
few	TRBV27	.	TRBJ2-3	CASYNRADTQYF	TGTGCCAGCTACAATCGAGCAGATACGCAGTATTTT
.	TRBV24-1	.	TRBJ2-2	CATSEADQLTYTGELFF	TGTGCCACCAGTGAGGCTGATCAACTGACCTACACCGGGGAGCTGTTTTTT
many	TRBV7-6	.	TRBJ2-1	CASSLGENNEQFF	TGTGCCAGCAGCTTAGGGGAGAACAATGAGCAGTTCTTC
.	TRBV11-2	TRBD1	TRBJ2-1	CASSSQTGTLYNEQFF	TGTGCCAGCAGCTCGCAGACAGGGACCCTATACAATGAGCAGTTCTTC
.	TRBV4-2	.	TRBJ2-3	CASSQGRTQYF	TGTGCCAGCAGCCAAGGAAGGACGCAGTATTTT
few	TRBV28	TRBD2	TRBJ2-3	CASRSTIGAGGSTDTQYF	TGTGCCAGCAGATCGACTATCGGAGCGGGGGGGAGCACAGATACGCAGTATTTT
.	TRBV27	.	TRBJ2-7	CASSQLLGSSYEQYF	TGTGCCAGCAGTCAACTCCTAGGGAGCTCCTACGAGCAGTACTTC
.	TRBV6-1	.	TRBJ2-3	CATDSGHRTDTQYF	TGTGCCACCGACTCGGGACACCGCACAGATACGCAGTATTTT
.	TRBV29-1	.	TRBJ2-1	CSGKDSPGFNEQFF	TGCAGCGGGAAAGACTCCCCGGGTTTCAATGAGCAGTTCTTC
.	TRBV5-4	.	TRBJ2-4	CAISTGPGRTVAKNIQYF	TGTGCCATCAGCACCGGGCCCGGACGGACAGTAGCCAAAAACATTCAGTACTTC
few	TRBV29-1	.	TRBJ2-5	CSVEPAGWDETQYF	TGCAGCGTTGAACCGGCAGGCTGGGACGAGACCCAGTACTTC
many	TRBV6-4	.	TRBJ2-3	CASSDSAGGVDTQYF	TGTGCCAGCAGTGACTCGGCAGGGGGGGTGGATACGCAGTATTTT
.	TRBV4-2	.	TRBJ2-1	CASSHSGAGLYNEQFF	TGTGCCAGCAGCCATTCGGGGGCAGGCCTATACAATGAGCAGTTCTTC
few	TRBV7-6	TRBD1	TRBJ2-7	CASSLAAGTGYEQYF	TGTGCCAGCAGCTTGGCCGCCGGGACAGGCTACGAGCAGTACTTC
many	TRBV29-1	TRBD2	TRBJ2-3	CSVEDPDLRSASGTSTDTQYF	TGCAGCGTTGAAGATCCAGATCTCCGGTCGGCTAGCGGTACTAGCACAGATACGCAGTATTTT
.	TRBV21-1	.	TRBJ2-1	CASSCRDTGPLYNEQFF	TGTGCCAGCAGCTGCCGGGATACAGGTCCCCTCTACAATGAGCAGTTCTTC
few	TRBV4-1	.	TRBJ2-1	CASSHGPDFVNEQFF	TGCGCCAGCAGCCATGGACCAGACTTTGTCAATGAGCAGTTCTTC
.	TRBV4-2	TRBD1	TRBJ2-7	CASSQTGEAYEQYF	TGTGCCAGCAGCCAGACAGGGGAAGCCTACGAGCAGTACTTC
few	TRBV7-2	.	TRBJ2-7	CASSLIGGPHEQYF	TGTGCCAGCAGCTTAATCGGGGGCCCCCACGAGCAGTACTTC
.	TRBV4-1	.	TRBJ2-7	CASSQYQEYEQYF	TGCGCCAGCAGCCAATATCAGGAATACGAGCAGTACTTC